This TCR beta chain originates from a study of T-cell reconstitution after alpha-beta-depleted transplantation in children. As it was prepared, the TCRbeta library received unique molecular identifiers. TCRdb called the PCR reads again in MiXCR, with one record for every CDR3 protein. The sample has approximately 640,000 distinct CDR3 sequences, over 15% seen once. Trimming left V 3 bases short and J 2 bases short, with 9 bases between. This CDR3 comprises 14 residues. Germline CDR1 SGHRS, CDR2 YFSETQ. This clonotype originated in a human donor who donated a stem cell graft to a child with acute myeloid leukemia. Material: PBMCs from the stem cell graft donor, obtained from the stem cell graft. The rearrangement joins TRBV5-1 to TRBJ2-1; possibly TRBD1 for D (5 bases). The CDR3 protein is CASSYTGPYNEQFF. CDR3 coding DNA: TGCGCCAGCAGCTACACAGGCCCCTACAATGAGCAGTTCTTC.